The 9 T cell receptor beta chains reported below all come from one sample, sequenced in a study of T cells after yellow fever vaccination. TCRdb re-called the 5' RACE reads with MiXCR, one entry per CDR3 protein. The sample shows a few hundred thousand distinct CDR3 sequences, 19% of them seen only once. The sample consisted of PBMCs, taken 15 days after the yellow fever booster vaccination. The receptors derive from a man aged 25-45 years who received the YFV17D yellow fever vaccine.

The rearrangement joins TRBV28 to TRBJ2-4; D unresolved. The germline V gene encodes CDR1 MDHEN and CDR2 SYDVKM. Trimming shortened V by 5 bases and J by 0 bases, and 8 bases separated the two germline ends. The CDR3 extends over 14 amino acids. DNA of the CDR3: TGTGCCAGCAGTCAGGTCGCAGCCAAAAACATTCAGTACTTC. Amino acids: CASSQVAAKNIQYF.

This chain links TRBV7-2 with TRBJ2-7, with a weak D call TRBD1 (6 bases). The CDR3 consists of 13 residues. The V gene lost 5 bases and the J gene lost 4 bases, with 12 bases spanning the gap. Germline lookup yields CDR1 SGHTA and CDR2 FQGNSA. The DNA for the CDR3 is TGTGCCAGCAGCGGTCGGGACACGTACGAGCAGTACTTC. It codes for CASSGRDTYEQYF.

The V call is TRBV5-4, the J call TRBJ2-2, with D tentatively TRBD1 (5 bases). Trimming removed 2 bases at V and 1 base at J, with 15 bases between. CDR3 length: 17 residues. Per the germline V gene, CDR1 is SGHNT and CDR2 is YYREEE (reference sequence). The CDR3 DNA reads TGTGCCAGCAGCTTAGTTCGCGAGACAGAGAACACCGGGGAGCTGTTTTTT. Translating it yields CASSLVRETENTGELFF.

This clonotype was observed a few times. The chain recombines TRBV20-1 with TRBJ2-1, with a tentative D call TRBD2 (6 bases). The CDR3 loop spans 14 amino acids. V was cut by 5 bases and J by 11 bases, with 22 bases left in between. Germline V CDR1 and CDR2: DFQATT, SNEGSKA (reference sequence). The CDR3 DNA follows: TGCAGTGCTCCCCGTCCCGCGGGGAGATATAAGCAGTTCTTC. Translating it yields CSAPRPAGRYKQFF.

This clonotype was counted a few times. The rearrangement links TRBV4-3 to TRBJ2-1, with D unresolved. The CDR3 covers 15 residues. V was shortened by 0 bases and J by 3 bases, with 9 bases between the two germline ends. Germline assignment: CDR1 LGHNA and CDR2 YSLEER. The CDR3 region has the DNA TGCGCCAGCAGCCAAGATCGGGTTGTCTACAATGAGCAGTTCTTC. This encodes CASSQDRVVYNEQFF.

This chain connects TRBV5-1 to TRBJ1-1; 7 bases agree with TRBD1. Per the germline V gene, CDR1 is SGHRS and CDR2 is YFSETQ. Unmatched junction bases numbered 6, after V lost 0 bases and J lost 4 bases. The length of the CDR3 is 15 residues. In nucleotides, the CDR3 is TGCGCCAGCAGCTTGGCCGACAGGGACACCACTGAAGCTTTCTTT. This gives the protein CASSLADRDTTEAFF.

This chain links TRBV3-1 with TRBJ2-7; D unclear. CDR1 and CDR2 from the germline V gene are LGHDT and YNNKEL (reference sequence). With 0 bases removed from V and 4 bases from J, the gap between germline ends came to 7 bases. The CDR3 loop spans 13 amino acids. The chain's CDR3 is CASSQDVEYEQYF. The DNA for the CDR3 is TGTGCCAGCAGCCAAGATGTGGAGTACGAGCAGTACTTC.

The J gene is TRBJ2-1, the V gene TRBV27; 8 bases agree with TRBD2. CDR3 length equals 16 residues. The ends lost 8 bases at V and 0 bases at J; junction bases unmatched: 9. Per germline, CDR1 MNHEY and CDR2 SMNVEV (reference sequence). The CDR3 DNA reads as TGTGCCAGCTTTCCGGGGGCGGGGGGCTCCTACAATGAGCAGTTCTTC. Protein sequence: CASFPGAGGSYNEQFF.

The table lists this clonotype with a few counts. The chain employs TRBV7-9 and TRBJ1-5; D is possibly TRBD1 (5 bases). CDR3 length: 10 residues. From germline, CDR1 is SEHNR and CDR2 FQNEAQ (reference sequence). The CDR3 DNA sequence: TGTCCTTCTGGTGGGGGGCCCCAGCATTTT. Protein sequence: CPSGGGPQHF. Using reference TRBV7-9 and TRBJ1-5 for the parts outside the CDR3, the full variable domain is DTGVSQNPRHKITKRGQNVTFRCDPISEHNRLYWYRQTLGQGPEFLTYFQNEAQLEKSRLLSDRFSAERPKGSFSTLEIQRTEQGDSAMYLCPSGGGPQHFGDGTRLSIL.